These 13 T cell receptor beta chains were sequenced from one sample in a study of blood T cells in healthy people across ages. For the second PCR, which ran for about 7 to 11 cycles, a sample-barcoded 5' primer and a J-beta primer mix were used. MiXCR was run by TCRdb on the 5' RACE reads, yielding one entry per CDR3 protein. This table holds roughly 2 million distinct CDR3 sequences, about 50% found once. The sample comprised blood. Source of these receptors: a woman aged 40 to 50 in good health.

The rearrangement joins TRBV4-3 to TRBJ2-5; possible D gene TRBD1, 6 bases. Trimming took off 0 bases at V and 4 bases at J, with 15 bases between the two ends. The CDR3 has 16 residues. Germline loops: CDR1 LGHNA, CDR2 YSLEER. CDR3 loop: CASSQEYRLGGETQYF. The CDR3 DNA reads as TGCGCCAGCAGCCAAGAATATAGGCTAGGGGGAGAGACCCAGTACTTC.

The DNA of the CDR3 is TGCAGCGTTGTTTGGGCAGGGGGTCAGTACGAGCAGTACTTC. Translating gives CSVVWAGGQYEQYF. The chain joins TRBV29-1 to TRBJ2-7; 7 nucleotides align to TRBD1. From germline, CDR1 is SQVTM and CDR2 ANQGSEA. After removal of 4 bases from V and 4 bases from J, the junction contained 10 bases not matched to a gene. The CDR3 runs 14 residues.

The rearrangement links TRBV11-2 to TRBJ2-1; D is possibly TRBD1 or TRBD2 (5 bases each). The CDR3 is 15 residues long. V was shortened by 1 base and J by 5 bases, with 12 bases between the two germline ends. Germline-derived CDR1 and CDR2 are SGHAT and FQNNGV. The DNA for the CDR3 is TGTGCCAGCAGCTTAGTTTACGGGGCGAACAATGAGCAGTTCTTC. It is translated as CASSLVYGANNEQFF.

The J gene is TRBJ2-7, the V gene TRBV11-2, with a tentative D call TRBD1 (6 bases). The length of the CDR3 is 15 residues. The germline CDR1 and CDR2 sequences are SGHAT and FQNNGV. Between the trimmed V and J ends, which lost 2 bases and 0 bases, there was a span of 11 bases. The CDR3 coding sequence is TGTGCCAGCAGCTTAAAGTACAGGGCCTCCTACGAGCAGTACTTC. Amino acids: CASSLKYRASYEQYF.

J is TRBJ2-3 and V is TRBV9, with D possibly being TRBD1 (6 bases). Germline CDR1 SGDLS, CDR2 YYNGEE. Trimming stripped 2 bases from V and 0 bases from J, with 10 bases between. This CDR3 contains 15 residues. The DNA of the CDR3 is TGTGCCAGCAGCGTCGGACAGTCTAGCACAGATACGCAGTATTTT. Translated, it gives CASSVGQSSTDTQYF.

A few counts support this clonotype. For the CDR3, the DNA is TGCGCCAGCAGCTTAACGGACATAGAGGATGGCTACACCTTC. This codes for CASSLTDIEDGYTF. The chain combines TRBV5-1 with TRBJ1-2; D perhaps matches TRBD1 (5 bases). CDR3 length: 14 residues. Germline CDR1 reads SGHRS; CDR2 reads YFSETQ. Trimming took off 2 bases at V and 6 bases at J, with 14 bases between the two ends. Looking up the rest from reference TRBV5-1 and TRBJ1-2 gives the full variable domain: KAGVTQTPRYLIKTRGQQVTLSCSPISGHRSVSWYQQTPGQGLQFLFEYFSETQRNKGNFPGRFSGRQFSNSRSEMNVSTLELGDSALYLCASSLTDIEDGYTFGSGTRLTVV.

V gene TRBV5-6 combines with J gene TRBJ2-1; 8 bases align to TRBD1. Germline V gives CDR1 SGHDT, CDR2 YYEEEE. The CDR3 runs to 15 residues. Trimming cost V 3 bases and J 5 bases; bases outside gene matches: 7. The CDR3 is CASSSPGGEDNEQFF. CDR3 nucleotides: TGTGCCAGCAGCTCCCCAGGGGGCGAGGACAATGAGCAGTTCTTC.

The genes are TRBV29-1 and TRBJ2-7; 10 bases align to TRBD2. V was pared by 6 bases and J by 3 bases, with 5 bases of the junction left unmatched. There are 13 residues in the CDR3. Germline CDR1 SQVTM, CDR2 ANQGSEA. The CDR3 protein is CSVTTSGDYEQYF. The CDR3 DNA sequence: TGCAGCGTAACTACTAGCGGGGACTACGAGCAGTACTTC.

The chain carries TRBV3-1 and TRBJ2-5; TRBD2 matches 12 bases. CDR1 is LGHDT and CDR2 is YNNKEL in the germline V gene (reference sequence). The CDR3 is 19 amino acids. V trimming: 0 bases; J trimming: 3 bases; junction bases outside the gene matches: 11. CDR3 nucleotide sequence: TGTGCCAGCAGCCAAGATTATCCTAGCGGGGGGGCCACTAAAGAGACCCAGTACTTC. Translated: CASSQDYPSGGATKETQYF.

V and J are TRBV7-2 and TRBJ2-1; D call uncertain. This CDR3 has 16 residues. The germline V and J ends were trimmed by 4 bases and 1 base, with 14 bases remaining between them. Per germline, CDR1 SGHTA and CDR2 FQGNSA. The CDR3 reads CASSSHSGLSYNEQFF. For the CDR3, the DNA is TGTGCCAGCAGCTCGCACAGTGGGCTGTCCTACAATGAGCAGTTCTTC.

The chain is built from TRBV15 and TRBJ1-5; TRBD1 agrees at 8 bases. Germline values: CDR1 LNHNV, CDR2 YYDKDF (reference sequence). The CDR3 spans 17 residues. The J segment lost 7 bases and the V segment lost 2 bases, leaving 13 bases of the junction unmatched. The CDR3 sequence is CATSRFDRGQGSQPQHF. In nucleotides, the CDR3 is TGTGCCACCAGCAGATTCGACCGAGGACAGGGAAGCCAGCCCCAGCATTTT.

The chain combines TRBV7-2 with TRBJ1-2; 7 nucleotides match TRBD1. Germline CDR1 and CDR2: SGHTA and FQGNSA. The ends lost 2 bases at V and 7 bases at J; junction bases unmatched: 10. This CDR3 contains 15 residues. The DNA of the CDR3 is TGTGCCAGCAGCTTACGACGACAGGGAGAGGGTGGCTACACCTTC. Its protein product is CASSLRRQGEGGYTF.

The chain recombines TRBV12-3 or TRBV12-4 with TRBJ2-3; perhaps TRBD1 as D (6 bases). There are 17 residues in the CDR3. Trimming stripped 1 base from V and 0 bases from J, with 14 bases between. As DNA, the CDR3 is TGTGCCAGCAGTTTAGTCTTAGGGGGTTCGAGCACAGATACGCAGTATTTT. It is translated as CASSLVLGGSSTDTQYF.